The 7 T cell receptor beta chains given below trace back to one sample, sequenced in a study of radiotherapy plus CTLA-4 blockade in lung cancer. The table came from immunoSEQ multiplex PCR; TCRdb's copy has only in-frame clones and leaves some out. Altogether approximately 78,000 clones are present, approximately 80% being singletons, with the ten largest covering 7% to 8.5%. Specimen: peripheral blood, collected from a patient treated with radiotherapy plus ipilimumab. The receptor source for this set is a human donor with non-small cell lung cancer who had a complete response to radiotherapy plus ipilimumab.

The CDR3 DNA follows: TGTGCCAGCTCACCTTTTGGGACGATTGTTAATAATTCACCCCTCCACTTT. Its translation: CASSPFGTIVNNSPLHF. The rearrangement uses TRBV18 and TRBJ1-6, with TRBD1 as a possible D gene (5 bases). CDR1 KGHSH and CDR2 LQKENI come from the germline V gene. Trimming removed 3 bases from V and 5 bases from J, with 17 bases in between. The CDR3 runs 17 residues.

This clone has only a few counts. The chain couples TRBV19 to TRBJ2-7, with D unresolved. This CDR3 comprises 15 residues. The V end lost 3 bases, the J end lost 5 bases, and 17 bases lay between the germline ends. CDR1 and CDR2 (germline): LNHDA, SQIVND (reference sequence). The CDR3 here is CASSIGQNGVDEQYF. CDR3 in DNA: TGTGCCAGTAGTATCGGGCAGAATGGGGTGGACGAGCAGTACTTC.

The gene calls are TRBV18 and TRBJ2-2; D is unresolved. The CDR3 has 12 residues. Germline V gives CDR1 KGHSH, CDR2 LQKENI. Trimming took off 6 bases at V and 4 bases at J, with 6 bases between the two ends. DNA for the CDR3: TGTGCCAGCTCCCCATTCACCGGGGAGCTGTTTTTT. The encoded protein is CASSPFTGELFF.

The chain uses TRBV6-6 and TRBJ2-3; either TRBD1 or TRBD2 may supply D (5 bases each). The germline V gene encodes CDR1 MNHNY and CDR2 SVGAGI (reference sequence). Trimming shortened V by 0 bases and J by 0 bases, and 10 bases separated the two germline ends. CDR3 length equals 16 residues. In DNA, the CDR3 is TGTGCCAGCAGTTACTCGGGGGAAGCTAGCACAGATACGCAGTATTTT. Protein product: CASSYSGEASTDTQYF.

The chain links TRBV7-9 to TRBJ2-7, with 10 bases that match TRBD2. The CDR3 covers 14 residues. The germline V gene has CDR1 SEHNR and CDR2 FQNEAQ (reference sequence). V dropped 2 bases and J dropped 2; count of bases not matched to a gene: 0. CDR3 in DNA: TGTGCCAGCAGCTTAACTAGCGGGACCTACGAGCAGTACGTC. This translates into CASSLTSGTYEQYV.

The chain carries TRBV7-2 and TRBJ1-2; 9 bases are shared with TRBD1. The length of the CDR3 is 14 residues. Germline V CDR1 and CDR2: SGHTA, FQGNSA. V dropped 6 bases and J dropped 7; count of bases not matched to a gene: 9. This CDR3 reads CASRTTQGAGGYTF. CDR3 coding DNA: TGTGCCAGCAGAACTACACAGGGGGCGGGTGGCTACACCTTC. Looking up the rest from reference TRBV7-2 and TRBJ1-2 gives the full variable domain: GAGVSQSPSNKVTEKGKDVELRCDPISGHTALYWYRQSLGQGLEFLIYFQGNSAPDKSGLPSDRFSAERTGGSVSTLTIQRTQQEDSAVYLCASRTTQGAGGYTFGSGTRLTVV.

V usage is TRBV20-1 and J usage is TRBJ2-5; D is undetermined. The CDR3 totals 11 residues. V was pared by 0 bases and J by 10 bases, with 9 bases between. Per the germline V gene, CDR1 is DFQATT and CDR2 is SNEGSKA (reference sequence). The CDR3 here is CSARDRTVQYF. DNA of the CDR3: TGCAGTGCTAGAGATAGGACCGTCCAGTACTTC.